What follows are 20 T cell receptor beta chains derived from one specimen sequenced in a study of blood T cell repertoires in COVID-19. Using immunoSEQ multiplex PCR, the repertoire was profiled, and TCRdb retains in-frame clones only, with some absent. In the table there are some 140,000 clones, around 85% of which are singletons. Source material: peripheral blood. Source of these receptors: a man aged 55 to 70 with COVID-19, enrolled during active disease.

The chain employs TRBV5-6 and TRBJ1-5; D is uncertain. The V gene's germline CDR1 is SGHDT and CDR2 YYEEEE. The CDR3 runs 14 residues. V was pared by 0 bases and J by 0 bases, with 4 bases between. Here the CDR3 reads CASSLAYSNQPQHF. DNA of the CDR3: TGTGCCAGCAGCTTGGCGTATAGCAATCAGCCCCAGCATTTT.

The chain links TRBV29-1 to TRBJ1-1; D gene uncertain. Trimming stripped 6 bases from V and 6 bases from J, with 14 bases between. This CDR3 has 12 amino acids. Germline CDR1 SQVTM, CDR2 ANQGSEA. CDR3 region: CSVPRVGSEAFF. DNA for the CDR3: TGCAGCGTGCCGCGCGTCGGGTCTGAAGCTTTCTTT.

The DNA for the CDR3 is TGTGCCAGCAGTCCTCTCCGGGAGGCATTCAACGAGCAGTACTTC. This gives the protein CASSPLREAFNEQYF. This sequence joins TRBV9 and TRBJ2-7, with 7 nucleotides matching TRBD2. CDR1 and CDR2 from the germline V gene are SGDLS and YYNGEE. After removal of 5 bases from V and 5 bases from J, the junction contained 13 bases not matched to a gene. This CDR3 is 15 amino acids long.

In this sample, this clone turned up a few times. The gene calls are TRBV6-6 and TRBJ1-4; 11 nucleotides align to TRBD1. Germline CDR1 reads MNHNY; CDR2 reads SVGAGI (reference sequence). CDR3 size: 16 residues. V shed 5 bases, J shed 7 bases, and the junction held 9 bases outside the gene matches. CDR3 loop: CASSRTRDRGFEKLFF. The CDR3 DNA follows: TGTGCCAGCAGTCGAACCCGGGACAGGGGGTTTGAAAAACTGTTTTTT.

Concerning this clone itself: The sample holds other DNA sequences that translate to the same CDR3. The V call is TRBV19, the J call TRBJ1-1, with 8 bases that match TRBD1. CDR3 length equals 13 residues. The germline CDR1 and CDR2 sequences are LNHDA and SQIVND (reference sequence). V lost 3 bases to trimming and J lost 7 bases; unmatched junction nucleotides: 4. Here the CDR3 reads CASSIRQGLEAFF. CDR3 nucleotide sequence: TGTGCCAGTAGTATCCGACAGGGGCTTGAAGCTTTCTTT. The full variable domain, rest sourced from reference TRBV19 and TRBJ1-1, is DGGITQSPKYLFRKEGQNVTLSCEQNLNHDAMYWYRQDPGQGLRLIYYSQIVNDFQKGDIAEGYSVSREKKESFPLTVTSAQKNPTAFYLCASSIRQGLEAFFGQGTRLTVV.

The rearrangement links TRBV7-2 to TRBJ2-7; D remains ambiguous. The germline CDR1 and CDR2 sequences are SGHTA and FQGNSA. The V gene lost 1 base and the J gene lost 3 bases, with 10 bases spanning the gap. The CDR3 sequence is 14 residues long. CDR3 DNA sequence: TGTGCCAGCAGCTTAGGGATAGCTCTCTACGAGCAGTACTTC. Its translation is CASSLGIALYEQYF.

The rearrangement uses TRBV19 and TRBJ1-4, with 7 bases lining up with TRBD1. V lost 6 bases to trimming and J lost 4 bases; unmatched junction nucleotides: 5. The CDR3 is made up of 14 amino acids. From germline, CDR1 is LNHDA and CDR2 SQIVND (reference sequence). The CDR3 here is CASSGGQHNEKLFF. The CDR3 coding sequence is TGTGCCAGTAGCGGGGGACAGCATAATGAAAAACTGTTTTTT.

This rearrangement joins TRBV5-1 to TRBJ2-5; 8 nucleotides line up with TRBD2. V lost 6 bases, J lost 1 base, and 8 bases stayed unmatched. Germline CDR1 and CDR2: SGHRS and YFSETQ. The length of the CDR3 is 15 residues. The DNA of the CDR3 is TGCGCCAGCACCAGTAGCGGGGAGACCCAAGAGACCCAGTACTTC. This translates into CASTSSGETQETQYF.

The chain joins TRBV11-2 to TRBJ2-1, with TRBD2 as a possible D gene (6 bases). The V and J ends lost 5 bases and 4 bases respectively, with 9 bases between them. Germline V lookup: CDR1 SGHAT, CDR2 FQNNGV. The CDR3 has 13 amino acids. The DNA for the CDR3 is TGTGCCAGCAGCGCGGGACTGTACAATGAGCAGTTCTTC. It specifies CASSAGLYNEQFF.

The chain links TRBV5-1 to TRBJ1-2; 9 positions agree with TRBD1. In germline, CDR1 is SGHRS, CDR2 YFSETQ. V dropped 3 bases and J dropped 6; count of bases not matched to a gene: 3. The CDR3 spans 13 residues. DNA for the CDR3: TGCGCCAGCAGCTGGGGACAGGGTAATGGCTACACCTTC. It translates to CASSWGQGNGYTF.

CDR3 bases: TGTGCCAGCAGTTCGGCCCACGGGGCGCAGTATTTT. Translated, it gives CASSSAHGAQYF. The rearrangement joins TRBV6-5 to TRBJ2-3, with a possible D match to TRBD2 (5 bases). V was trimmed by 4 bases and J by 10 bases, leaving 12 bases between them. Per germline, CDR1 MNHEY and CDR2 SVGAGI. There are 12 residues in the CDR3.

This sequence joins TRBV11-3 and TRBJ1-1, with TRBD1 identical over 9 bases. In germline, CDR1 is SGHNT, CDR2 YENEEA. J gave up 4 bases and V 5 bases, and 5 bases lay outside the gene matches. The CDR3 consists of 14 residues. CDR3 region: CASSRTGATTEAFF. The CDR3 DNA reads as TGTGCCAGCAGCAGGACAGGGGCGACCACTGAAGCTTTCTTT.

V is TRBV21-1 and J is TRBJ1-5; the table's TRBD1 call for D was not verified on the DNA. TRBV21-1 is assigned pseudogene status. CDR3 size: 15 residues. The CDR3 is CASSKAPTENQPQHF. CDR3 coding DNA: TGTGCCAGCAGCAAAGCCCCGACAGAGAATCAGCCCCAGCATTTT.

The chain has TRBV24-1 and TRBJ2-1; D possibly corresponds to TRBD2 (5 bases). CDR1 and CDR2 from the germline V gene are KGHDR and SFDVKD. The CDR3 runs to 15 residues. Between the trimmed V and J ends, which lost 5 bases and 1 base, there was a span of 11 bases. CDR3 sequence (DNA): TGTGCCACCAGTGCTGCGCGGGCATCCTACAATGAGCAGTTCTTC. This translates into CATSAARASYNEQFF.

The chain uses TRBV7-2 and TRBJ1-1, with D unclear. Germline loops: CDR1 SGHTA, CDR2 FQGNSA. V dropped 5 bases and J dropped 4 bases, with 14 bases sitting between them. CDR3 length: 14 amino acids. CDR3 region: CASSPYLRGTEAFF. CDR3 in DNA: TGTGCCAGCAGCCCTTATTTAAGAGGCACTGAAGCTTTCTTT. Together with reference TRBV7-2 and TRBJ1-1, the CDR3 gives the full variable domain: GAGVSQSPSNKVTEKGKDVELRCDPISGHTALYWYRQSLGQGLEFLIYFQGNSAPDKSGLPSDRFSAERTGGSVSTLTIQRTQQEDSAVYLCASSPYLRGTEAFFGQGTRLTVV.

This rearrangement joins TRBV19 to TRBJ1-1; the match to TRBD1 covers 11 bases. The V segment lost 7 bases and the J segment 0 bases; nucleotides outside the gene matches: 4. The CDR3 contains 15 residues. The germline CDR1 and CDR2 sequences are LNHDA and SQIVND (reference sequence). The CDR3 DNA reads TGTGCCAGTACCCGGGACAGGGGGGTGAACACTGAAGCTTTCTTT. It translates to CASTRDRGVNTEAFF.

This sequence joins TRBV4-2 and TRBJ2-1; TRBD1 matches 10 bases. The V gene end was trimmed by 0 bases and the J gene end by 8 bases; junction bases not matched to a gene: 7. There are 16 residues in the CDR3. Germline V gene sequence: CDR1 LGHNA, CDR2 YNFKEQ. CDR3 in amino acids: CASSQEEGQGTDEQFF. The CDR3 nucleotides are TGTGCCAGCAGCCAAGAGGAGGGACAGGGGACAGATGAGCAGTTCTTC.

In its sample, this clone was seen a few times. V usage is TRBV3-1 (or the pseudogene TRBV3-2) and J usage is TRBJ2-7; 9 nucleotides agree with TRBD1. This CDR3 has 15 amino acids. With 5 bases clipped from V and 2 bases from J, the junction kept 7 bases outside the gene matches. Germline V gene lookup returns CDR1 LGHDT and CDR2 YNNKEL (reference sequence). CDR3 residues: CASSYSGTGTYEQYF. The CDR3 DNA sequence: TGTGCCAGCAGCTATTCCGGGACAGGGACCTACGAGCAGTACTTC.

The chain carries TRBV4-3 and TRBJ1-5, with a tentative D call TRBD1 (5 bases). Trimming stripped 0 bases from V and 6 bases from J, with 12 bases between. Germline CDR1 reads LGHNA; CDR2 reads YSLEER. This CDR3 contains 15 residues. CDR3 nucleotide sequence: TGCGCCAGCAGCCAAGACTACGGGGGGAGTCAGCCCCAGCATTTT. Its protein product is CASSQDYGGSQPQHF.

The chain links TRBV24-1 to TRBJ2-3, with 8 nucleotides matching TRBD1. Germline V gene data show CDR1 as KGHDR and CDR2 as SFDVKD. With V trimmed by 9 bases and J by 6 bases, 10 bases remained unmatched. This CDR3 comprises 14 residues. This CDR3 reads CATGETGVGDTQYF. CDR3 nucleotides: TGTGCCACCGGGGAGACAGGGGTCGGGGATACGCAGTATTTT.